This TCR beta chain was obtained from a study of early T cells in non-severe SARS-CoV-2 infection. Background on the study: From unsorted whole blood, bulk RNA was sequenced, and the chains remained unpaired. Study-wide results and limits: Matching against VDJdb likely underestimated virus-specific expansions, favoring anti-spike CD8.

In regard to this clonotype: Its target is unknown.

Unique molecular identifiers (one per individual cDNA molecule) were attached. Using its own MiXCR run on the 5' RACE reads, TCRdb lists one record per CDR3 protein. This table has 55,000 to 80,000 distinct CDR3 sequences, about an eighth appearing once. The origin of this receptor is an adult who was a healthcare worker with PCR-confirmed SARS-CoV-2 infection or an uninfected control (not recorded which). This sample comprised whole blood, obtained at baseline.

The chain's CDR3 is CASGLARNEQFF. CDR3 coding DNA: TGTGCTAGTGGTTTGGCACGAAATGAGCAGTTCTTC. The chain couples TRBV12-5 to TRBJ2-1; no definite D call. Germline V gene lookup returns CDR1 LGHNT and CDR2 FRNRAP. This CDR3 contains 12 residues. V was trimmed by 1 base and J by 7 bases, leaving 5 bases between them.